The 30 T cell receptor beta chains below were found in one sample sequenced in a study of blood T cells in healthy people across ages. A second roughly 7 to 12 cycle PCR used barcoded and J-beta primers. Via MiXCR, TCRdb re-called the 5' RACE reads, giving one row per CDR3 protein. Found here are 710,000 or so distinct CDR3 sequences, around a fifth of them singletons; the top ten hold around 22%. The source material was blood. These receptors all stem from a man in his sixties or seventies in good health.

The chain couples TRBV20-1 to TRBJ2-7, with 7 bases aligning to TRBD1. Germline V CDR1 and CDR2: DFQATT, SNEGSKA (reference sequence). CDR3 size: 12 residues. J lost 2 bases, V lost 5 bases, and 3 bases had no gene match. The CDR3 nucleotides are TGCAGTGCTTTAACAGGGGCCTACGAGCAGTACTTC. Translation: CSALTGAYEQYF.

The chain employs TRBV5-1 and TRBJ1-6; D is possibly TRBD1 (5 bases). The CDR3 consists of 14 residues. Trimming took 4 bases from V and 7 from J, leaving 12 bases between them. CDR1 and CDR2 (germline): SGHRS, YFSETQ. In nucleotides, the CDR3 is TGCGCCAGCAGCCTCGGGACCCTAAATTCACCCCTCCACTTT. It translates to CASSLGTLNSPLHF.

In this sample, this clonotype turned up a few times. The chain links TRBV10-3 to TRBJ2-5; weak D call: TRBD1 (7 bases). The J call is uncertain, as TRBJ2-1 better fits the DNA end. CDR1 and CDR2 (germline): ENHRY, SYGVKD. CDR3 size: 16 residues. The CDR3 spells CAISFAGGQSVNEQFF. Here the CDR3 DNA reads TGTGCCATCAGTTTCGCCGGGGGACAGAGCGTCAATGAGCAGTTCTTC.

V is TRBV12-3 or TRBV12-4 and J is TRBJ2-3, with unresolved D. The V end lost 7 bases, the J end lost 0 bases, and 14 bases lay between the germline ends. This CDR3 region has 15 residues. This CDR3 is CASIPRRGSTDTQYF. The CDR3 DNA is TGTGCCAGCATTCCGCGGAGAGGAAGCACAGATACGCAGTATTTT.

The chain joins TRBV7-9 to TRBJ1-4; TRBD1 aligns across 7 bases. The trim removed 5 bases at V and 2 bases at J, leaving 8 bases unmatched. The V gene's germline CDR1 is SEHNR and CDR2 FQNEAQ (reference sequence). The CDR3 covers 16 residues. The DNA for the CDR3 is TGTGCCAGCAGCACAGGGGACGGTGTGACTAATGAAAAACTGTTTTTT. Translation: CASSTGDGVTNEKLFF.

The CDR3 protein is CASRLTRFDTQYF. The DNA of the CDR3 is TGTGCCAGCAGGCTTACTAGGTTCGATACGCAGTATTTT. The rearrangement links TRBV12-3 or TRBV12-4 to TRBJ2-3; a possible D gene is TRBD2 (5 bases). The CDR3 is 13 residues long. Trimming took off 6 bases at V and 6 bases at J, with 13 bases between the two ends.

The V and J genes are TRBV6-5 and TRBJ2-2, with D perhaps TRBD2 (5 bases). V was pared by 6 bases and J by 8 bases, with 16 bases between. Germline V lookup: CDR1 MNHEY, CDR2 SVGAGI. This CDR3 spans 14 amino acids. CDR3 protein: CASRSGSARGELFF. The CDR3 DNA follows: TGTGCCAGCAGATCTGGGAGTGCCCGGGGGGAGCTGTTTTTT.

This clonotype has a handful of counts. The chain carries TRBV6-2 or TRBV6-3 and TRBJ2-2; 8 nucleotides align to TRBD2. The J segment lost 5 bases and the V segment lost 6 bases, leaving 11 bases of the junction unmatched. Germline assignment: CDR1 MNHEY and CDR2 SVGEGT. The CDR3 extends over 16 amino acids. The CDR3 nucleotides read TGTGCCAGCAGCCCCATAGCTAGCGGGCGAACCGGGGAGCTGTTTTTT. It encodes CASSPIASGRTGELFF.

The V gene is TRBV29-1, the J gene TRBJ1-1; possibly TRBD1 for D (6 bases). Between the trimmed V and J ends, which lost 2 bases and 11 bases, there was a span of 12 bases. Germline loops: CDR1 SQVTM, CDR2 ANQGSEA. The CDR3 is 11 amino acids. The DNA for the CDR3 is TGCAGCGTTGAAAGAGGGGGTAGTGCTTTCTTT. Its translation is CSVERGGSAFF. Supplemented by reference TRBV29-1 and TRBJ1-1, the full variable domain reads SAVISQKPSRDICQRGTSLTIQCQVDSQVTMMFWYRQQPGQSLTLIATANQGSEATYESGFVIDKFPISRPNLTFSTLTVSNMSPEDSSIYLCSVERGGSAFFGQGTRLTVV.

The genes are TRBV7-9 and TRBJ1-2; no clear D gene. In germline, CDR1 is SEHNR, CDR2 FQNEAQ (reference sequence). The CDR3 contains 13 residues. V lost 0 bases, J lost 5 bases, and 7 bases lay in between. The DNA of the CDR3 is TGTGCCAGCAGCTTAGCGTCTTTTTATGGCTACACCTTC. Translation gives CASSLASFYGYTF.

The chain joins TRBV13 to TRBJ2-1; 9 nucleotides match TRBD2. With 2 bases clipped from V and 5 bases from J, the junction kept 16 bases outside the gene matches. The CDR3 totals 19 residues. The germline V gene has CDR1 PRHDT and CDR2 FYEKMQ (reference sequence). The CDR3 DNA reads as TGTGCCAGCAGCTTAACCCAGGCGGCGGGAGGGAAATGGGACAATGAGCAGTTCTTC. Translating it yields CASSLTQAAGGKWDNEQFF.

The chain joins TRBV29-1 to TRBJ2-1; TRBD2 agrees at 11 bases. Germline V gene sequence: CDR1 SQVTM, CDR2 ANQGSEA. J lost 6 bases, V lost 6 bases, and 7 bases had no gene match. CDR3 size: 14 residues. Written as DNA, the CDR3 is TGCAGCGTCGATAGCGGGAGGGAACCCAATGAGCAGTTCTTC. This codes for CSVDSGREPNEQFF.

The chain has TRBV3-1 and TRBJ1-2; D not certain. The V gene's germline CDR1 is LGHDT and CDR2 YNNKEL (reference sequence). The CDR3 runs to 13 residues. V lost 5 bases, J lost 7 bases, and 14 bases lay in between. CDR3 sequence (DNA): TGTGCCAGCAGCACTGGGTGGGGTCGTGGCTACACCTTC. It translates to CASSTGWGRGYTF.

In this sample, this clonotype turned up a few times. J is TRBJ1-2 and V is TRBV6-2 or TRBV6-3; weak D call: TRBD1 (6 bases). The V end lost 9 bases, the J end lost 7 bases, and 12 bases lay between the germline ends. CDR1 and CDR2 (germline): MNHEY, SVGEGT. This CDR3 has 11 residues. CDR3 amino acids: CASTGTSGYTF. The CDR3 nucleotides read TGTGCCAGTACCGGGACAAGTGGCTACACCTTC.

In its sample, this clonotype was seen once. This CDR3 is CASSLGDLEQFF. The CDR3 DNA sequence: TGTGCCAGCAGCTTGGGGGACTTAGAGCAGTTCTTC. The chain carries TRBV7-9 and TRBJ2-5; tentatively, D is TRBD2 (6 bases). The DNA end favors TRBJ2-1, so the J call may be wrong. The CDR3 runs 12 residues. Germline values: CDR1 SEHNR, CDR2 FQNEAQ (reference sequence).

In this sample, this clonotype turned up many times. The rearrangement uses TRBV12-3 or TRBV12-4 and TRBJ2-3; TRBD2 is a possible D gene (6 bases). Between the trimmed V and J ends, which lost 5 bases and 4 bases, there was a span of 13 bases. The CDR3 is 14 amino acids. CDR3 nucleotide sequence: TGTGCCAGCAGTCCCCGGGACTCCCCAGATACGCAGTATTTT. Its protein is CASSPRDSPDTQYF.

The rearrangement joins TRBV12-3 or TRBV12-4 to TRBJ2-1; D remains unclear. CDR3 size: 15 residues. V was trimmed by 2 bases and J by 4 bases, leaving 12 bases between them. The CDR3 sequence: CASSLRGGYYNEQFF. As DNA, the CDR3 is TGTGCCAGCAGTTTACGTGGCGGTTATTACAATGAGCAGTTCTTC.

A single count supports this clonotype. The genes are TRBV11-2 and TRBJ2-1; D not certain. The CDR3 has 13 residues. Germline V gene lookup returns CDR1 SGHAT and CDR2 FQNNGV. V lost 5 bases and J lost 8, with 13 bases in between. The CDR3 coding sequence is TGTGCCAGCAGCCGATCGGACCCATATGAGCAGTTCTTC. Translation: CASSRSDPYEQFF.

This clonotype was seen at least ten times. The chain is built from TRBV20-1 and TRBJ2-5; no reliable D call. The V end was cut by 5 bases, the J end by 5 bases, with 9 bases between. CDR3 length equals 11 residues. Germline V gene sequence: CDR1 DFQATT, CDR2 SNEGSKA (reference sequence). The CDR3 DNA sequence: TGCAGTGCTTCGCGGCGGGAGACCCAGTACTTC. Protein product: CSASRRETQYF.

V gene TRBV4-1 combines with J gene TRBJ1-3; tentative D call: TRBD1 (6 bases). CDR1 and CDR2 from the germline V gene are MGHRA and YSYEKL. The CDR3 runs to 17 residues. Trimming cost V 0 bases and J 5 bases, with 17 bases left between them. Here the CDR3 reads CASSQDIGDRPRNTIYF. The CDR3 nucleotides are TGCGCCAGCAGCCAAGATATCGGAGACAGGCCTCGAAACACCATATATTTT.

This clonotype was seen only a few times. The chain carries TRBV29-1 and TRBJ1-2; D unresolved. CDR1 and CDR2 (germline): SQVTM, ANQGSEA. This CDR3 comprises 11 residues. V was pared by 4 bases and J by 8 bases, with 11 bases between. The CDR3, as DNA: TGCAGCGTTGGGCACGCTGGCGGCTACACCTTC. Translated: CSVGHAGGYTF.

The chain is built from TRBV19 and TRBJ2-3; 8 positions agree with TRBD2. The V and J ends lost 5 bases and 5 bases, in that order; junction bases with no gene match: 12. Germline loops: CDR1 LNHDA, CDR2 SQIVND (reference sequence). The CDR3 runs 16 residues. The CDR3: CASSGMAGGMGDTQYF. CDR3 nucleotide sequence: TGTGCCAGTAGTGGGATGGCGGGGGGTATGGGAGATACGCAGTATTTT.

The gene calls are TRBV6-5 and TRBJ1-2, with unresolved D. This CDR3 has 14 residues. V lost 1 base and J 6 bases, leaving 12 bases between the germline ends. Per germline, CDR1 MNHEY and CDR2 SVGAGI. CDR3 protein: CASSYLDVNDGYTF. CDR3 DNA: TGTGCCAGCAGTTACTTGGACGTGAACGATGGCTACACCTTC.

The J gene is TRBJ2-7, the V gene TRBV20-1, with 7 positions matching TRBD1. The CDR3 sequence is 15 residues long. The junction had 14 bases not matched to a gene; V was cut back by 3 bases and J by 6 bases. Germline V CDR1 and CDR2: DFQATT, SNEGSKA (reference sequence). The CDR3 loop is CSASMDSGGVGEQYV. The CDR3 DNA follows: TGCAGTGCTAGTATGGATTCAGGGGGTGTAGGCGAGCAGTACGTC.

This clonotype was detected only once. This chain joins TRBV24-1 and TRBJ2-1, with 11 bases lining up with TRBD2. CDR1 is KGHDR and CDR2 is SFDVKD in the germline V gene. V lost 1 base, J lost 6 bases, and 4 bases stayed unmatched. The CDR3 runs 16 residues. CDR3 coding DNA: TGTGCCACCAGTGATTTTTTAGCGGGAGGGCGCAATGAGCAGTTCTTC. It specifies CATSDFLAGGRNEQFF.

This clonotype was seen ten or more times. This rearrangement joins TRBV20-1 to TRBJ2-1, with D perhaps matching TRBD1 or TRBD2 (5 bases each). The V end lost 6 bases, the J end lost 0 bases, and 27 bases lay between the germline ends. This CDR3 has 19 amino acids. Looked up from germline, CDR1 is DFQATT and CDR2 is SNEGSKA (reference sequence). CDR3 coding DNA: TGCAGTGCCCGCCCTGTCGGGTCCACCGGGACGAGCTCCTACAATGAGCAGTTCTTC. Protein sequence: CSARPVGSTGTSSYNEQFF.

This rearrangement joins TRBV5-5 to TRBJ2-7, with TRBD2 as a possible D gene (5 bases). The CDR3 sequence is 14 residues long. The germline CDR1 and CDR2 sequences are SGHKS and YYEKEE (reference sequence). Trimming removed 4 bases from V and 1 base from J, with 12 bases in between. For the CDR3, the DNA is TGTGCCAGCAGCACCACACGGGGATCCTACGAGCAGTACTTC. Its translation: CASSTTRGSYEQYF. The full variable domain, its missing parts supplied by reference TRBV5-5 and TRBJ2-7, is DAGVTQSPTHLIKTRGQQVTLRCSPISGHKSVSWYQQVLGQGPQFIFQYYEKEERGRGNFPDRFSARQFPNYSSELNVNALLLGDSALYLCASSTTRGSYEQYFGPGTRLTVT.

On this clonotype itself: One junction end disagrees with the germline gene, perhaps due to a read error. The rearrangement joins TRBV11-2 to TRBJ2-1, with 8 positions matching TRBD1. Germline-derived CDR1 and CDR2 are SGHAT and FQNNGV. The CDR3 totals 16 residues. CDR3 in DNA: TGTGCCAGCAACTTAGTCGGACAGGGCGCCTACAATGAGCAGTTCTTC. Protein: CASNLVGQGAYNEQFF.

Concerning this clonotype itself: This could be a read error, since a much larger clone is one nucleotide away. The chain recombines TRBV12-3 or TRBV12-4 with TRBJ1-4, with 10 positions matching TRBD1. The length of the CDR3 is 14 residues. Germline trimming cut 3 bases from V and 8 bases from J; bases unmatched to any gene: 3. This CDR3 reads CASSFGTGVEKLFF. The CDR3, as DNA: TGTGCCAGCAGTTTCGGGACAGGGGTCGAAAAACTGTTTTTT.

This clonotype has a handful of counts. This chain joins TRBV29-1 and TRBJ2-7, with a possible D match to TRBD1 (6 bases). Germline V CDR1 and CDR2: SQVTM, ANQGSEA. The CDR3 is made up of 11 amino acids. Trimming removed 6 bases at V and 4 bases at J, with 10 bases between. The CDR3 region is CSVIDRYEQYF. The CDR3, as DNA: TGCAGCGTCATCGACAGGTACGAGCAGTACTTC.